Listed here are 17 T cell receptor beta chains from one sample, sequenced in a study of human T cells and chemical hapten exposure. Time point: patch test 2, 6 weeks after DPC sensitization. Stated treatment: therapeutic diphenylcyclopropenone sensitization with weekly scalp DPC. Each CDR3 protein gets one entry after TCRdb re-called the RACE reads with MiXCR. The table includes over 40,000 distinct CDR3 sequences, around 3% detected once. The source was whole blood, collected in connection with sensitization to the hapten diphenylcyclopropenone (DPC). The receptors stem from a man between 40 and 49 years old with alopecia areata. Some clones in this sample may be carry-over from other donors' samples.

This clonotype was observed a handful of times. This chain connects TRBV25-1 to TRBJ1-2; D might be TRBD1 (6 bases). Looked up from germline, CDR1 is MGHDK and CDR2 is SYGVNS. The CDR3 has 15 amino acids. V was trimmed by 4 bases and J by 4 bases, leaving 16 bases between them. The CDR3 DNA reads TGTGCCAGCAGTGGGGCCGAGACAGGACTCTATGGCTACACCTTC. It codes for CASSGAETGLYGYTF.

This clonotype has a count of ten or more. The DNA for the CDR3 is TGCAGTGCCCCTCCTACCGGGACAGGCTCTCAGATGGGGCAGTTCTTC. It specifies CSAPPTGTGSQMGQFF. The chain has TRBV20-1 and TRBJ2-1; 8 nucleotides match TRBD1. The CDR3 is 16 residues long. The trim removed 6 bases at V and 12 bases at J, leaving 22 bases unmatched. The V gene's germline CDR1 is DFQATT and CDR2 SNEGSKA (reference sequence).

This clonotype was recorded at least ten times. V gene TRBV27 combines with J gene TRBJ1-4; a weak D match, TRBD1 (6 bases). This CDR3 region has 16 residues. Trimming removed 4 bases at V and 1 base at J, with 13 bases between. CDR1 is MNHEY, CDR2 SMNVEV, per germline (reference sequence). The CDR3 protein is CASSSRTVGTNEKLFF. In DNA form, the CDR3 reads TGTGCCAGCAGTTCCCGGACAGTGGGAACTAATGAAAAACTGTTTTTT.

This clonotype was picked up many times. V usage is TRBV5-1 and J usage is TRBJ2-7; the D call may be TRBD1 or TRBD2 (6 bases each). The germline V and J ends were trimmed by 0 bases and 6 bases, with 16 bases remaining between them. The germline V gene encodes CDR1 SGHRS and CDR2 YFSETQ. The CDR3 loop spans 15 amino acids. In DNA, the CDR3 is TGCGCCAGCAGCTTGGACGGGGGCCGGAGAATCGAGCAGTACTTC. Protein sequence: CASSLDGGRRIEQYF.

This clonotype was recorded many times. The chain couples TRBV28 to TRBJ2-3; 8 nucleotides agree with TRBD2. The CDR3 extends over 17 amino acids. V trimming: 4 bases; J trimming: 2 bases; junction bases outside the gene matches: 11. CDR1 is MDHEN, CDR2 SYDVKM, per germline. CDR3: CASSSPLARGDTDTQYF. In DNA, the CDR3 is TGTGCCAGCAGTTCCCCACTAGCGCGGGGGGACACAGATACGCAGTATTTT.

This clonotype was picked up many times. The V call is TRBV5-1, the J call TRBJ2-7, with TRBD1 matching 9 bases. CDR1 and CDR2 from the germline V gene are SGHRS and YFSETQ. Trimming took 4 bases from V and 6 from J; bases not matched to a gene: 5. The CDR3 contains 13 residues. Here the CDR3 reads CASSVGTGTEQYF. The CDR3 DNA is TGCGCCAGCAGCGTGGGGACAGGGACCGAGCAGTACTTC.

This clonotype was observed many times. The chain joins TRBV6-2 or TRBV6-3 to TRBJ2-1; D remains ambiguous. The V gene's germline CDR1 is MNHEY and CDR2 SVGEGT. The CDR3 sequence is 11 residues long. V gave up 11 bases and J gave up 3 bases, with 8 bases separating them. This CDR3 reads CACGSYNEQFF. CDR3 sequence (DNA): TGTGCCTGTGGAAGCTACAATGAGCAGTTCTTC.

This clonotype showed up many times. The genes are TRBV6-2 or TRBV6-3 and TRBJ2-5; 7 bases map to TRBD2. V was pared by 0 bases and J by 13 bases, with 11 bases of the junction left unmatched. This CDR3 contains 14 residues. Per the germline V gene, CDR1 is MNHEY and CDR2 is SVGEGT. CDR3 sequence: CASSYSTAGALGYF. In DNA form, the CDR3 reads TGTGCCAGCAGTTACTCGACGGCGGGAGCGTTGGGGTACTTC.

Ten or more counts support this clonotype. The chain is built from TRBV13 and TRBJ2-3; 7 nucleotides agree with TRBD2. CDR1 and CDR2 from the germline V gene are PRHDT and FYEKMQ (reference sequence). V lost 5 bases to trimming and J lost 5 bases; unmatched junction nucleotides: 13. There are 16 residues in the CDR3. DNA for the CDR3: TGTGCCAGCAGCCCCGAAAGGGCGGGAGTGGTAGATACGCAGTATTTT. This gives the protein CASSPERAGVVDTQYF.

This clonotype was counted ten times or more. The chain couples TRBV20-1 to TRBJ2-1; 8 positions agree with TRBD2. The CDR3 is 14 amino acids. CDR1 and CDR2 from the germline V gene are DFQATT and SNEGSKA (reference sequence). Trimming removed 5 bases from V and 4 bases from J; junction bases left unmatched: 7. In DNA form, the CDR3 reads TGCAGTGCTCCTAGCGGGTCCGGGTACAATGAGCAGTTCTTC. Translation: CSAPSGSGYNEQFF.

The chain joins TRBV6-5 to TRBJ2-1; 7 nucleotides agree with TRBD1. The CDR3 loop spans 17 amino acids. CDR1 is MNHEY, CDR2 SVGAGI, per germline. The V gene end was trimmed by 6 bases and the J gene end by 0 bases; junction bases not matched to a gene: 11. Written as DNA, the CDR3 is TGTGCCAGCAGCCGTCCGACAGGGCCCTTCTCCTACAATGAGCAGTTCTTC. Amino acid sequence: CASSRPTGPFSYNEQFF.

This clonotype was picked up many times. V gene TRBV6-2 or TRBV6-3 combines with J gene TRBJ2-1; the match to TRBD1 covers 11 bases. Germline CDR1 and CDR2: MNHEY and SVGEGT. The CDR3 loop spans 17 amino acids. V dropped 1 base and J dropped 10; count of bases not matched to a gene: 12. The CDR3 DNA reads TGTGCCAGCAGTTACTGGTACGGACAGGGGGCTAAAAGGGAGCAGTTCTTC. Translated: CASSYWYGQGAKREQFF.

This clonotype was observed at least ten times. This chain connects TRBV20-1 to TRBJ1-2; maybe TRBD1 (6 bases). This CDR3 contains 13 residues. Germline V gene data show CDR1 as DFQATT and CDR2 as SNEGSKA (reference sequence). V was cut by 3 bases and J by 4 bases, with 12 bases left in between. The CDR3 loop reads CSASSDRTYGYTF. CDR3 bases: TGCAGTGCTAGTTCCGACAGGACCTATGGCTACACCTTC.

This clonotype was recorded at least ten times. This sequence joins TRBV20-1 and TRBJ2-2; the match to TRBD1 covers 9 bases. V lost 6 bases, J lost 6 bases, and 11 bases stayed unmatched. CDR1 and CDR2 (germline): DFQATT, SNEGSKA (reference sequence). The CDR3 is 15 residues long. CDR3 region: CSAGRQGVRPGELFF. The CDR3 DNA reads TGCAGTGCAGGAAGACAGGGGGTACGACCCGGGGAGCTGTTTTTT.

This chain joins TRBV20-1 and TRBJ1-5; weak D call: TRBD1 (6 bases). Per germline, CDR1 DFQATT and CDR2 SNEGSKA (reference sequence). The CDR3 totals 14 residues. V dropped 3 bases and J dropped 0 bases, with 9 bases sitting between them. As DNA, the CDR3 is TGCAGTGCTAGCAGGGGAAATAGCAATCAGCCCCAGCATTTT. This encodes CSASRGNSNQPQHF.

In its sample, this clonotype was seen many times. This sequence joins TRBV27 and TRBJ2-5; 8 bases line up with TRBD2. After removal of 5 bases from V and 1 base from J, the junction contained 6 bases not matched to a gene. The CDR3 is 15 amino acids. Germline V gene sequence: CDR1 MNHEY, CDR2 SMNVEV (reference sequence). The CDR3 bases are TGTGCCAGCAGTCTCAGCGGGAGCCGCCAAGAGACCCAGTACTTC. Amino acid sequence: CASSLSGSRQETQYF.

This clonotype was counted ten times or more. The chain is built from TRBV4-1 and TRBJ2-5, with a possible D match to TRBD2 (5 bases). CDR3 length: 16 amino acids. V was clipped by 0 bases and J by 5 bases, with 16 bases between them. Germline assignment: CDR1 MGHRA and CDR2 YSYEKL. The chain's CDR3 is CASSQERIGGTETQYF. DNA of the CDR3: TGCGCCAGCAGCCAAGAGAGGATAGGAGGCACGGAGACCCAGTACTTC.